This T cell receptor (beta chain) was sequenced for a study of blood T cells in healthy people across ages. The CDR3 sequence is 12 residues long. Germline loops: CDR1 LGHDT, CDR2 YNNKEL (reference sequence). Losses at the gene ends were 8 bases for V and 1 base for J; bases not matched to a gene: 1. Whole-study results and caveats: Donors of long life had a larger count of naive CD4+ cells and greater diversity than aged donors. With unsorted PBMCs, a conclusive comparison of naive versus antigen-experienced cells was not possible.

This clonotype has just a few counts. The antigen remains unidentified. Caucasian individuals from Russia who were healthy and aged roughly 6 to 100 acted as donors. PCR was performed a second time for roughly 7 to 12 cycles using a sample-barcoded 5' primer and a J-beta primer mix. All samples yielded 3 million or more CDR3-containing paired-end reads. TCRdb reanalysed the 5' RACE reads using MiXCR and keeps one entry per CDR3 protein. The table has under 2,000,000 distinct CDR3 sequences, just under 50% seen once. This chain links TRBV3-1 with TRBJ2-5, with 7 bases that match TRBD2. The material sequenced was blood. The TCR sequence derives from a woman between 40 and 55 years old in good health. The CDR3 sequence: CASWGGQETQYF. CDR3 nucleotide sequence: TGTGCCAGCTGGGGGGGCCAAGAGACCCAGTACTTC.